The sequence of this TCR beta chain was determined in a study of T cells expressing NK-cell markers. For the study at large: TCR beta repertoires came from sorted CD3+CD56+NKG2C+, CD3+CD56+NKG2C- and CD3+CD56-NKG2C+ T cells.

TCRdb processed the 5' RACE reads again and assigns one entry to each CDR3 protein, with no DNA. This sample carries 130,000 to 150,000 distinct CDR3 sequences, with around 10% going to the ten biggest clones. This CDR3 is built from 12 residues. Germline V gene data show CDR1 as SGDLS and CDR2 as YYNGEE. The sequenced sample consisted of blood T cells: a sorted CD56 or NKG2C T cell subset, CD4+ or CD8+ T cells, or bulk PBMC T cells (not recorded which). This receptor was obtained from a man aged 18 to 29 in good health. The chain has TRBV9 and TRBJ2-7; the D gene TCRdb calls, TRBD1, cannot be checked with no DNA. The CDR3 spells CASSPGGYEQYF.